The clone carrying this TCR beta chain appeared many times. TCRdb reanalysed the 5' RACE reads using MiXCR and keeps one entry per CDR3 protein. The table shows 20,000 or so distinct CDR3 sequences, with less than 3.5% occurring only once. This entry comes from a study of spatial heterogeneity in lung cancer. The length of the CDR3 is 14 residues. Per germline, CDR1 SQVTM and CDR2 ANQGSEA. Between the trimmed V and J ends, which lost 6 bases and 4 bases, there was a span of 15 bases. As to time point: sample taken at primary tumor resection. The sequence was obtained from a female donor with early-stage non-small cell lung cancer. The chain links TRBV29-1 to TRBJ2-2; D is uncertain. The source was PBMCs, collected at surgery. The CDR3 DNA follows: TGCAGCGTCGCAAGAGCCGGCCGCACCGGGGAGCTGTTTTTT. Its translation is CSVARAGRTGELFF.